Sequencing of this T cell receptor beta chain was carried out in a study of CD8 T cells in ankylosing spondylitis. Study conclusions and caveats: Earlier authors reported some of these motif variants in reactive arthritis synovial fluid and blood.

MiXCR, applied by TCRdb to the 5' RACE reads, yields one record per CDR3 protein. This table holds about 39,000 distinct CDR3 sequences, less than 4% found once. The table lists this clonotype with many counts. Its antigen is currently unknown. The CDR3 consists of 15 residues. V was clipped by 4 bases and J by 4 bases, with 15 bases between them. Germline V gene lookup returns CDR1 SGDLS and CDR2 YYNGEE. The TCR originated in a male donor with ankylosing spondylitis or in good health (not recorded which). This chain connects TRBV9 to TRBJ1-3; D is undetermined. The sequenced sample was blood, either unsorted or a sorted T cell fraction (not recorded which). The CDR3 sequence is CASSPRLSSGNTIYF. The DNA for the CDR3 is TGTGCCAGCAGCCCACGGTTAAGCAGCGGAAACACCATATATTTT.